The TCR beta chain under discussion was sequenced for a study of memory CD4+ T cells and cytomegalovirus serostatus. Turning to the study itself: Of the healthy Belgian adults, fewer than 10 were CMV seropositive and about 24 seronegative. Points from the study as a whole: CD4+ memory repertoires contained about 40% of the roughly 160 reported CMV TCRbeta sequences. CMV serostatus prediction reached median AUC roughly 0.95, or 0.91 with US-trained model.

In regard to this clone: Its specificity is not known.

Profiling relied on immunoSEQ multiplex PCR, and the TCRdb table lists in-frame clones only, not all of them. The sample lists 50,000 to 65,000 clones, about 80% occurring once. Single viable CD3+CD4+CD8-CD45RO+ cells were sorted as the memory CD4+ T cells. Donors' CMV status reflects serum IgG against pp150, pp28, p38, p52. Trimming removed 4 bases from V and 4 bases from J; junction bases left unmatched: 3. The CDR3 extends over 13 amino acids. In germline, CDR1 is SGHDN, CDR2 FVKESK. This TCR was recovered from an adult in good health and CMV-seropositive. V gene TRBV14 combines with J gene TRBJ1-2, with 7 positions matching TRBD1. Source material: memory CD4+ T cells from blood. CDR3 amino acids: CASSRDSSYGYTF. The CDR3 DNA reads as TGTGCCAGCAGCCGGGACAGTAGCTATGGCTACACCTTC. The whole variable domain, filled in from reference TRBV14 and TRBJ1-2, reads EAGVTQFPSHSVIEKGQTVTLRCDPISGHDNLYWYRRVMGKEIKFLLHFVKESKQDESGMPNNRFLAERTGGTYSTLKVQPAELEDSGVYFCASSRDSSYGYTFGSGTRLTVV.